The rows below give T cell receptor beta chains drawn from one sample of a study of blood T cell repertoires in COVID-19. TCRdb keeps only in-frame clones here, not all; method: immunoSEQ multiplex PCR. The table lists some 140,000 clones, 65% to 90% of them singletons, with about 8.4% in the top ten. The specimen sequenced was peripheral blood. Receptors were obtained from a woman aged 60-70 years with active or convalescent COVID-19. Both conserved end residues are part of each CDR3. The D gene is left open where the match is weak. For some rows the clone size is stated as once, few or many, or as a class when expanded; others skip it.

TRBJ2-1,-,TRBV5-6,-,TGTGCCAGCAGCTTGGACGGGAGCGTACATGAGCAGTTCTTC,CASSLDGSVHEQFF
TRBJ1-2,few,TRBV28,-,TGTGCCATCCGCAAGGGGACTGCCTCTGGCTACACCTTC,CAIRKGTASGYTF
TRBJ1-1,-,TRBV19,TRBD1,TGTGCCAGTACCACACAGGGGGGTTACACTGAAGCTTTCTTT,CASTTQGGYTEAFF
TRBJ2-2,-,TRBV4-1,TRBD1,TGCGCCAGCAGCCGAGGGGACAGGGCCACCGGGGAGCTGTTTTTT,CASSRGDRATGELFF
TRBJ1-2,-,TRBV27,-,TGTGCCAGCAGTTTATGGCCCTCCTTGGATGGCTACACCTTC,CASSLWPSLDGYTF
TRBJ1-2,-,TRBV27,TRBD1,TGTGCCAGCAGTTTTGGACAGGGCGGTGGCTACACCTTC,CASSFGQGGGYTF
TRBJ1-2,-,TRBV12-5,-,TGTGCTAGTGGTCCCCCAGGGGCAGGCGGCGGCTACACCTTC,CASGPPGAGGGYTF
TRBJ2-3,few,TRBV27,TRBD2,TGTGCCAGCAGTCTACTCGGGACTAGCCCAGATACGCAGTATTTT,CASSLLGTSPDTQYF
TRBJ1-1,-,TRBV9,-,TGTGCCAGCAGCGTTCAGTCGATGAACACTGAAGCTTTCTTT,CASSVQSMNTEAFF
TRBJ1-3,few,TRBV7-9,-,TGTGCCAGCAGCTTAGCAGGGAGTTCGGGAAACACCATATATTTT,CASSLAGSSGNTIYF
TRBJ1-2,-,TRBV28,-,TGTGCCAGCAGTTCCCCGGGTGATGGCTACACCTTC,CASSSPGDGYTF
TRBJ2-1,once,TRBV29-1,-,TGCAGCGTTGCGGGACTGGCCTCCTACAATGAGCAGTTCTTC,CSVAGLASYNEQFF
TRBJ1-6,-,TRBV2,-,TGTGCCAGCAGTGAACTCCAGGTGGCAGGGAATTTGCTTCCACCCCTCCACTTT,CASSELQVAGNLLPPLHF
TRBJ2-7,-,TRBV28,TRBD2,TGTGCCAGCAGTCCGGGAGGAACGTCGGTCTCCTACGAGCAGTACTTC,CASSPGGTSVSYEQYF
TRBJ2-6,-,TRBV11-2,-,TGTGCCAGCAGCCATTTACCGACAGTCTCTGGGGCCAACGTCCTGACTTTC,CASSHLPTVSGANVLTF
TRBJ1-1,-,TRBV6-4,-,TGTGCCAGCAGAGTTTTTACAGGGTCTCGCACTGAAGCTTTCTTT,CASRVFTGSRTEAFF